This T cell receptor beta chain was captured in a study of early T cells in non-severe SARS-CoV-2 infection. Study-wide background: Bulk RNA isolated from unsorted whole blood underwent sequencing; chains were not paired. Study-level results: Clonotype matching in VDJdb favored anti-spike CD8 responses and did not capture private and CD4 specificities.

Tagging with unique molecular identifiers was applied to individual cDNA molecules. MiXCR, run by TCRdb on the 5' RACE reads, gives a single entry per CDR3 protein. Of around 58,000 distinct CDR3 sequences detected, roughly 13% appear once; the ten largest clones hold 10%. As concerns this clonotype: Its antigen remains unknown.

Trimming cost V 5 bases and J 2 bases, with 15 bases left between them. Germline assignment: CDR1 DFQATT and CDR2 SNEGSKA (reference sequence). The CDR3 contains 14 residues. Sequences were obtained from whole blood. The chain joins TRBV20-1 to TRBJ2-5; D not resolved. The TCR sequence derives from an adult who was a healthcare worker with PCR-confirmed SARS-CoV-2 infection or an uninfected control (not recorded which). The CDR3 is CSASPWAGQETQYF. The CDR3 DNA reads as TGCAGTGCTTCCCCGTGGGCCGGGCAAGAGACCCAGTACTTC.